One sample yielded the 10 T cell receptor delta chains listed below, sequenced in a study of γδ T cells in repeated Plasmodium falciparum infection. Bulk repertoires came from Vgamma9/Vdelta2+ or Vdelta2-negative gammadelta T cells flow-sorted from PBMC. TCRdb reanalysed the multiplex PCR reads with CATT. Of around 46,000 delta-chain clones in the sample, about 1.9% were seen once. Sequencing was done on a sample of gamma-delta T cells from blood. The source of these receptors is a pool of human donors (malaria-infected and uninfected, not separated).

This clone was picked up many times. The protein that TCRdb holds for this DNA derives from a much larger clone and differs from the translated DNA at residue 10, which likely indicates a read error; the protein shown here is translated from the DNA. The rearrangement uses TRDV3 and TRDJ1; perhaps TRDD3 as D (5 bases). TCRdb leaves out the J gene; it was filled in here by matching the DNA to germline. This CDR3 comprises 18 residues. Germline assignment: CDR1 TVYSNPD and CDR2 GDNSRS (reference sequence). V lost 1 base to trimming and J lost 2 bases, with 26 bases between them. The CDR3 coding sequence is TGTGCCTTTACAGCGAGTCCCGCTGGGAGATTACCAACCGATAAACTCATCTTT. Translated: CAFTASPAGRLPTDKLIF.

With regard to this clone: This DNA's translation and the protein TCRdb lists, from a much larger clone, do not match at residue 4, likely due to a read error; the protein shown is translated from the DNA. The chain couples TRDV2 to TRDJ1, with 8 bases fitting TRDD3. The J gene was not available in TCRdb and was assigned here by matching the DNA to germline segments. V shed 5 bases and J 0 bases; nucleotides not matched to a gene: 13. Germline values: CDR1 GEAIGNYY, CDR2 EKD. The CDR3 is 17 amino acids. CDR3 DNA: TGTGCCTGTGGCCCCCTGGGGGACCTAGAGCACACCGATAAACTCATCTTT. Translating gives CACGPLGDLEHTDKLIF.

Note on this clone: TCRdb's listed protein matches a much larger clone and diverges from this DNA's translation at residue 19, likely through a read error; the protein shown comes from the DNA. The chain is built from TRAV38-2/DV8 and TRDJ1; 9 bases map to TRDD3. The J gene, missing from TCRdb, was assigned here through DNA to germline matching. The CDR3 runs to 24 residues. V lost 1 base to trimming and J lost 3 bases; unmatched junction nucleotides: 31. Per germline, CDR1 TSESDYY and CDR2 QEAYKQQN. The CDR3 sequence is CAYRSLRLVFPPGGLRMEADKLIF. The CDR3 DNA follows: TGTGCTTATAGGAGCCTAAGGTTAGTCTTTCCCCCTGGGGGATTAAGAATGGAAGCCGATAAACTCATCTTT.

This clone came up a few times. This DNA's translation differs at residue 17 from TCRdb's protein, which comes from a much larger clone; a read error is likely, and the protein shown is translated from the DNA. The chain has TRDV1 and TRDJ1; D possibly uses TRDD2 or TRDD3 (8 bases each). TCRdb gives no J gene; it was assigned here by matching the DNA to germline. There are 22 residues in the CDR3. Germline V gives CDR1 TSWWSYY, CDR2 QGS. Trimming removed 0 bases at V and 3 bases at J, with 32 bases between. CDR3 nucleotide sequence: TGTGCTCTTGGGGAACTACTTCCTACGCCACTGTACTGGGGGGCTGACGCCGATAAACTCATCTTT. Its protein is CALGELLPTPLYWGADADKLIF.

A remark on this clone: Only one base separates this from a far larger clonotype, so it likely reflects a read error. Distinct nucleotide sequences in the sample also encode this CDR3. The gene calls are TRDV3 and TRDJ1, with D possibly TRDD3 on 8 matching bases. TCRdb carries no J gene annotation; the J gene was assigned here by matching the DNA with germline. The CDR3 loop spans 18 amino acids. Germline V CDR1 and CDR2: TVYSNPD, GDNSRS (reference sequence). In DNA, the CDR3 is TGCGCCTTTAGTTCCTACAGTACTGGGGGGCCGTACACCGATAAACTCATCTTT. It yields the protein CAFSSYSTGGPYTDKLIF.

This clone was counted many times. The chain employs TRDV1 and TRDJ1; 9 positions match TRDD3. Germline V gene data show CDR1 as TSWWSYY and CDR2 as QGS. The CDR3 is 20 residues long. J lost 0 bases, V lost 0 bases, and 14 bases had no gene match. The CDR3: CALGELHYWGTLWYTDKLIF. Here the CDR3 DNA reads TGTGCTCTTGGGGAACTCCACTACTGGGGGACCCTCTGGTACACCGATAAACTCATCTTT.

This clone was seen only a few times. TCRdb has a much larger clone's protein, which differs at residue 12 from the translation of this DNA, likely because of a read error; what is shown is the protein translated from the DNA. The chain carries TRDV2 and TRDJ1; 8 bases map to TRDD3. No J gene is reported in TCRdb; it was inferred here by comparing the DNA with germline. Looked up from germline, CDR1 is GEAIGNYY and CDR2 is EKD. The CDR3 totals 15 residues. The CDR3 reads CACDSLGDLSDELIF. CDR3 coding DNA: TGTGCCTGTGACAGCCTGGGGGACCTCTCCGATGAACTCATCTTT.

Details on this clone: TCRdb's protein, taken from a much larger clone, differs from this DNA's translation at residue 18, likely owing to a read error; the protein displayed comes from the DNA. The V gene is TRDV1, the J gene TRDJ1; the D gene is possibly TRDD3 (6 bases). TCRdb records no J gene; here it was assigned by comparing the DNA to germline. Germline V gene sequence: CDR1 TSWWSYY, CDR2 QGS. The CDR3 covers 22 residues. CDR3 sequence (DNA): TGTGCTCTTGGGGAAGCCCTGGATTTGTACTGGGCCCCACCACGGGGTACCGAGAAACTCATCTTT. Amino acid sequence: CALGEALDLYWAPPRGTEKLIF.

Only a few counts were recorded for this clone. The protein held in TCRdb is that of a much larger clone and does not match this DNA's translation at residue 12, likely because of a read error; the protein shown is translated from the DNA. This sequence joins TRDV1 and TRDJ1, with D perhaps matching TRDD2 (7 bases). The J gene comes from matching the DNA to germline here; TCRdb lacks it. Trimming removed 2 bases from V and 5 bases from J, with 30 bases in between. Germline V lookup: CDR1 TSWWSYY, CDR2 QGS. This CDR3 has 20 residues. The CDR3 bases are TGTGCTCTTGGGGAAGGGAAGGCCTTCCTGGTCCGGGGGACACGAGATAAACTCATCTTT. Its translation is CALGEGKAFLVRGTRDKLIF.

A few counts support this clone. TCRdb shows a much larger clone's protein in place of this DNA's translation, and the two differ at residue 12, likely through a read error; the protein shown is translated from the DNA. The chain couples TRDV1 to TRDJ1, with 11 nucleotides matching TRDD3. The J gene is not listed in TCRdb, so it was assigned here from a DNA match to germline. Trimming cost V 0 bases and J 0 bases; bases outside gene matches: 24. The CDR3 is made up of 24 amino acids. Germline-derived CDR1 and CDR2 are TSWWSYY and QGS. The CDR3, as DNA: TGTGCTCTTGGGGAACTTAATTTGGAAATTACTCCATACTGGGGGATATTCTACACCGATAAACTCATCTTT. Amino acid sequence: CALGELNLEITPYWGIFYTDKLIF.